This T cell receptor beta chain was profiled in a study of shared clonotypes between healthy human individuals. On the study more broadly: Donors, aged 18 to 49, were a couple of women and a few men. Whole-study results and caveats: Generation probabilities of non-shared clonotypes were lower (relative to those shared by all four donors). Clonotypes that were shared across a few donors made up around 5.5% of naive CD4 clonotypes.

CDR1 and CDR2 from the germline V gene are SGDLS and YYNGEE. The CDR3 sequence is 14 residues long. V lost 0 bases, J lost 5 bases, and 5 bases stayed unmatched. Positive CCR7 selection of CD45RO-negative cells yielded the naive CD8 cells, and terminally differentiated effector memory CD45RA+ cells were excluded. Profiled with immunoSEQ multiplex PCR; TCRdb holds only in-frame clones, not every one. The table records around 2,000,000 clones, about 93% of them present only once. This clone occurred once. Antigen specificity is unknown. The V call is TRBV9, the J call TRBJ2-7, with 7 bases matching TRBD2. Sequencing was done on a sample of naive CD8+ T cells from PBMCs. This TCR came from a man in his late teens or twenties in good health. Some clones in this sample may be carry-over from other donors' samples. The CDR3: CASSVGREKNEQYF. DNA for the CDR3: TGTGCCAGCAGCGTAGGGCGGGAGAAGAACGAGCAGTACTTC.